A selection of T cell receptor beta chains follows, all from one sample in a study of OX40 agonist ivuxolimab in advanced cancers. The data were produced by immunoSEQ multiplex PCR, yet TCRdb's version contains in-frame clones alone and is incomplete. Among roughly 100,000 clones listed, about 90% were seen once. The input for sequencing was CD4+ or CD8+ T cells sorted from blood, taken in a trial of the OX40 agonist ivuxolimab. The receptors stem from an adult with an advanced solid tumor such as melanoma, head and neck, liver or kidney cancer. The CDR3 runs from the conserved cysteine through the conserved F or W. The D gene is left open where the match is weak. Some rows have no size entry. The others give once, few or many, or a class for an expanded clone.

TRBV30	TRBJ1-3	.	.	11	CAWTRGNTIYF	TGTGCCTGGACGCGGGGAAACACCATATATTTT
TRBV18	TRBJ1-6	few	.	15	CASSPQEGLNSPLHF	TGTGCCAGCTCACCGCAGGAGGGACTCAATTCACCCCTCCACTTT
TRBV10-1	TRBJ2-7	.	TRBD1	15	CASSESKQGAHEQYF	TGCGCCAGCAGTGAGTCAAAACAGGGGGCCCACGAGCAGTACTTC
TRBV5-1	TRBJ2-3	.	.	14	CASSQDSVEDTQYF	TGCGCCAGCAGCCAGGACTCTGTGGAGGATACGCAGTATTTT
TRBV9	TRBJ2-2	.	.	15	CASSVGIPTGGELFF	TGTGCCAGCAGCGTGGGGATTCCTACCGGCGGGGAGCTGTTTTTT
TRBV27	TRBJ1-5	.	TRBD1	12	CASSSRGEAQHF	TGTGCCAGCAGTTCCAGGGGGGAGGCCCAGCATTTT
TRBV11-2	TRBJ2-7	.	.	18	CASSPLMGTGRRQYEQYF	TGTGCCAGCAGCCCTCTTATGGGTACAGGACGCCGTCAATACGAGCAGTACTTC
TRBV6-6	TRBJ2-7	.	.	15	CASRGKVEISYEQYF	TGTGCCAGCAGGGGCAAGGTTGAAATCTCCTACGAGCAGTACTTC
TRBV15	TRBJ2-7	.	.	17	CATSRDFLGPSGYEQYF	TGTGCCACCAGCAGAGATTTCCTTGGGCCGTCCGGCTACGAGCAGTACTTC
TRBV5-4	TRBJ2-2	.	TRBD2	16	CASSSGGQRGTGELFF	TGTGCCAGCAGCTCGGGCGGTCAGCGGGGGACCGGGGAGCTGTTTTTT
TRBV2	TRBJ2-2	.	.	13	CASTLEHTGELFF	TGTGCCAGCACGCTAGAGCACACCGGGGAGCTGTTTTTT
TRBV6-5	TRBJ2-5	.	TRBD1	13	CASTWTGQETQYF	TGTGCCAGCACTTGGACAGGGCAAGAGACCCAGTACTTC
TRBV7-2	TRBJ1-1	.	.	17	CASSLDSTVARGTEAFF	TGTGCCAGCAGCTTAGATAGTACAGTCGCCCGAGGTACTGAAGCTTTCTTT
TRBV27	TRBJ1-1	once	TRBD1	15	CASSLGDRYYTEAFF	TGTGCCAGCAGTTTGGGGGACAGATATTACACTGAAGCTTTCTTT
TRBV9	TRBJ2-7	once	.	13	CASSQSGQPEQYF	TGTGCCAGCAGCCAAAGCGGACAGCCCGAGCAGTACTTC
TRBV6-5	TRBJ1-3	.	TRBD1	15	CASRAGGASGNTIYF	TGTGCCAGCAGAGCAGGGGGCGCTTCTGGAAACACCATATATTTT
TRBV6-5	TRBJ2-7	.	TRBD2	13	CASIPSGSYEQYF	TGTGCCAGCATCCCTAGCGGCTCCTACGAGCAGTACTTC
TRBV5-4	TRBJ2-3	.	.	18	CASSLGASGKARTDTQYF	TGTGCCAGCAGCTTGGGAGCCTCAGGGAAGGCCAGGACAGATACGCAGTATTTT
TRBV18	TRBJ1-6	.	TRBD1	14	CASSTGAPNSPLHF	TGTGCCAGCTCAACAGGGGCTCCTAATTCACCCCTCCACTTT
TRBV28	TRBJ2-1	.	.	15	CASALGGARGNEQFF	TGTGCCAGCGCCTTGGGGGGGGCCAGGGGGAATGAGCAGTTCTTC
TRBV10-1	TRBJ2-3	once	TRBD2	18	CASSEKREGPAGTDTQYF	TGCGCCAGCAGCGAAAAGAGGGAGGGACCGGCCGGCACAGATACGCAGTATTTT
TRBV5-8	TRBJ1-4	.	.	14	CASSSGGRGEKLFF	TGTGCCAGCAGCTCCGGCGGGAGAGGTGAAAAACTGTTTTTT
TRBV6-1	TRBJ1-4	.	.	15	CASITPGNRGEKLFF	TGTGCCAGCATTACCCCGGGGAACCGGGGGGAAAAACTGTTTTTT
TRBV18	TRBJ1-3	.	.	16	CASSPGGGVSGNTIYF	TGTGCCAGCTCACCAGGAGGAGGGGTCTCTGGAAACACCATATATTTT
TRBV4-2	TRBJ1-2	.	.	16	CASSQDTSMIRYGYTF	TGTGCCAGCAGCCAAGATACCTCGATGATCCGCTATGGCTACACCTTC
TRBV5-4	TRBJ1-2	.	.	14	CASSLAWDNHGYTF	TGTGCCAGCAGCTTGGCCTGGGACAACCATGGCTACACCTTC
TRBV7-2	TRBJ2-7	.	.	11	CASSLDYEQYF	TGTGCCAGCAGCCTCGACTACGAGCAGTACTTC
TRBV9	TRBJ2-5	.	.	17	CASSVGIGGIGQETQYF	TGTGCCAGCAGCGTGGGTATTGGGGGGATAGGCCAAGAGACCCAGTACTTC
TRBV2	TRBJ1-1	.	.	15	CASILSLTMNTEAFF	TGTGCCAGCATACTCTCACTGACTATGAACACTGAAGCTTTCTTT
TRBV6-6	TRBJ1-1	.	.	16	CASSYLVGRSGAEAFF	TGTGCCAGCAGTTACCTGGTTGGCAGATCTGGGGCTGAAGCTTTCTTT
TRBV28	TRBJ2-7	.	.	14	CASSGTLSSYEQYF	TGTGCCAGCAGTGGGACTCTCAGCTCCTACGAGCAGTACTTC
TRBV11-3	TRBJ2-1	.	TRBD1	15	CASSFGTGKSNEQFF	TGTGCCAGCAGCTTCGGGACAGGGAAGAGCAATGAGCAGTTCTTC
TRBV18	TRBJ2-6	.	TRBD1	17	CASSPRDSYSGANVLTF	TGTGCCAGCTCACCAAGGGACAGCTACTCTGGGGCCAACGTCCTGACTTTC
TRBV5-4	TRBJ2-5	.	.	13	CASSLALQETQYF	TGTGCCAGCAGCTTGGCGCTCCAAGAGACCCAGTACTTC
TRBV19	TRBJ2-5	once	TRBD2	15	CASSLRAGGQETQYF	TGTGCCAGTAGTCTGAGAGCGGGGGGGCAAGAGACCCAGTACTTC
TRBV19	TRBJ1-4	.	.	14	CASSPDRSNEKLFF	TGTGCCAGTAGCCCCGACAGGAGTAATGAAAAACTGTTTTTT
TRBV28	TRBJ1-2	.	.	12	CASSPQQGGYTF	TGTGCCAGCAGTCCCCAACAGGGAGGCTACACCTTC
TRBV2	TRBJ2-2	.	.	15	CASSERQGYSGELFF	TGTGCCAGCAGTGAAAGGCAGGGTTACTCCGGGGAGCTGTTTTTT
TRBV7-6	TRBJ2-4	.	.	16	CASSLEPLGTKNIQYF	TGTGCCAGCAGCTTAGAGCCTTTGGGGACCAAAAACATTCAGTACTTC
TRBV7-2	TRBJ1-2	.	.	13	CASSLGFRYGYTF	TGTGCCAGCAGCTTAGGTTTTAGATATGGCTACACCTTC
TRBV5-4	TRBJ2-7	.	TRBD2	15	CASSLAGIAGREQYF	TGTGCCAGCAGCTTGGCCGGGATAGCGGGGCGGGAGCAGTACTTC
TRBV7-2	TRBJ1-5	once	TRBD1	14	CASSSGQGNQPQHF	TGTGCCAGCAGTTCGGGACAGGGGAATCAGCCCCAGCATTTT
TRBV4-1	TRBJ1-2	once	.	15	CASSSQRGANYGYTF	TGCGCCAGCAGCTCCCAGAGAGGCGCCAACTATGGCTACACCTTC
TRBV9	TRBJ2-3	.	.	13	CASSGPRADTQYF	TGTGCCAGCAGTGGCCCCCGCGCAGATACGCAGTATTTT